Described below is a single TCR beta chain sequence and its context. This record comes from a study of blood T cell repertoires in COVID-19. Study details: Both acute and convalescent COVID-19 samples were obtained from the United States, Italy and Spain.

Authors' data handling: Reference gene primer amplification in the assay estimated nucleated cell counts. Assay used: immunoSEQ multiplex PCR; TCRdb lists only in-frame clones, some missing. The V and J calls and the clone size are those of that table, but D and trimming were determined from the DNA. The data hold 200,000 or so clones, with 75% to 85% observed a single time. The origin of this receptor is a man aged 40-55 years who had recovered from COVID-19. Sequencing was performed on peripheral blood.

The chain's CDR3 is CASSFQTGSYEQYF. The CDR3 bases are TGTGCCAGCAGCTTCCAGACAGGGTCATACGAGCAGTACTTC. The chain couples TRBV7-2 to TRBJ2-7; 7 bases map to TRBD1. Germline CDR1 is SGHTA and CDR2 is FQGNSA. Germline trimming cut 3 bases from V and 4 bases from J; bases unmatched to any gene: 6. The CDR3 runs 14 residues.